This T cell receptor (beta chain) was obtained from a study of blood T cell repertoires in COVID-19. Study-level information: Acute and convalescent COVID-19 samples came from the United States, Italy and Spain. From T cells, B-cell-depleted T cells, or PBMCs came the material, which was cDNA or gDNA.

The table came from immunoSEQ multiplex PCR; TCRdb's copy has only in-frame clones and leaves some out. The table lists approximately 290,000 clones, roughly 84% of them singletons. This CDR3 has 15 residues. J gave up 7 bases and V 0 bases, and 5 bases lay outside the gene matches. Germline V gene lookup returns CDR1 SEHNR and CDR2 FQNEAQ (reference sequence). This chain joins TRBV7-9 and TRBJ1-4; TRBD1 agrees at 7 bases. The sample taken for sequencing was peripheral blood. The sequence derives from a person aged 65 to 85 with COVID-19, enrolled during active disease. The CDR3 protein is CASSLAQGGIEKLFF. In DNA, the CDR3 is TGTGCCAGCAGCTTAGCGCAGGGGGGAATTGAAAAACTGTTTTTT.